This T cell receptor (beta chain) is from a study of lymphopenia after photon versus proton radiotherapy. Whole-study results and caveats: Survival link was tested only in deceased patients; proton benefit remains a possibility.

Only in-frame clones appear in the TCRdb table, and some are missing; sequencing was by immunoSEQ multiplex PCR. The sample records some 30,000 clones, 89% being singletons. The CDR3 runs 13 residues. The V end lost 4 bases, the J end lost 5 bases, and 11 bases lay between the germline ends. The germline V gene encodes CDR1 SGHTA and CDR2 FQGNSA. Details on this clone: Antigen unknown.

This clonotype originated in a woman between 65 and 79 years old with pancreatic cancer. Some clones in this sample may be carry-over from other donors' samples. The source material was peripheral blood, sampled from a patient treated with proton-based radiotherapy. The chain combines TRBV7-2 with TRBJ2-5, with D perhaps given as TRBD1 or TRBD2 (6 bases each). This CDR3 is CASSSRRGETQYF. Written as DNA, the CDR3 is TGTGCCAGCAGCTCCCGGAGGGGGGAGACCCAGTACTTC. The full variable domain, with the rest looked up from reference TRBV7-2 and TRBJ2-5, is GAGVSQSPSNKVTEKGKDVELRCDPISGHTALYWYRQSLGQGLEFLIYFQGNSAPDKSGLPSDRFSAERTGGSVSTLTIQRTQQEDSAVYLCASSSRRGETQYFGPGTRLLVL.